The clone carrying this T cell receptor beta chain was found many times. Antigen specificity is unknown. The sample originates from a study of CD8 T cells in ankylosing spondylitis. Whole-study findings and limits: Clones linked to the disease showed a CD8+ phenotype. They occurred at relatively low frequencies in peripheral blood.

Germline loops: CDR1 SGHVS, CDR2 FNYEAQ. V lost 5 bases to trimming and J lost 5 bases, with 15 bases between them. CDR3 size: 15 residues. TCRdb re-derived calls from the 5' RACE reads in MiXCR, one entry per CDR3 protein. Counted here are about 100,000 distinct CDR3 sequences, about 8.6% occurring once; the ten biggest clones make up approximately 9.9%. Material for sequencing was blood, either unsorted or a sorted T cell fraction (not recorded which). The clonotype was recovered from a male donor with ankylosing spondylitis or in good health (not recorded which). V and J are TRBV7-6 and TRBJ2-2, with D maybe TRBD2 (5 bases). CDR3 in DNA: TGTGCCAGCAGCAGTACTAGTTCACGGACCGGGGAGCTGTTTTTT. Its protein is CASSSTSSRTGELFF. Full variable domain (outside the CDR3, taken from reference TRBV7-6 and TRBJ2-2): GAGVSQSPRYKVTKRGQDVALRCDPISGHVSLYWYRQALGQGPEFLTYFNYEAQQDKSGLPNDRFSAERPEGSISTLTIQRTEQRDSAMYRCASSSTSSRTGELFFGEGSRLTVL.